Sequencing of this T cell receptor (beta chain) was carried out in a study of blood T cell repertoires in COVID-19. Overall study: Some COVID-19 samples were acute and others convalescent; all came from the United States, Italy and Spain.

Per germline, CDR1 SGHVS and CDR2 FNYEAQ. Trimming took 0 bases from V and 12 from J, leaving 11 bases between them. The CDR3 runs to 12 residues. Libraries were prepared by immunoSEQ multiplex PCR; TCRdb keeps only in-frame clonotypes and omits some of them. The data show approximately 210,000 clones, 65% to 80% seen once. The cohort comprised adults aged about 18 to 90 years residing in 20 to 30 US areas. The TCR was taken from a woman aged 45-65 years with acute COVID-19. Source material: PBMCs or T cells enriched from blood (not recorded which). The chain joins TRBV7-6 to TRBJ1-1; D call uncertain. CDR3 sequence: CASSLALGKTFF. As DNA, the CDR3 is TGTGCCAGCAGCTTAGCGCTGGGCAAGACTTTCTTT.